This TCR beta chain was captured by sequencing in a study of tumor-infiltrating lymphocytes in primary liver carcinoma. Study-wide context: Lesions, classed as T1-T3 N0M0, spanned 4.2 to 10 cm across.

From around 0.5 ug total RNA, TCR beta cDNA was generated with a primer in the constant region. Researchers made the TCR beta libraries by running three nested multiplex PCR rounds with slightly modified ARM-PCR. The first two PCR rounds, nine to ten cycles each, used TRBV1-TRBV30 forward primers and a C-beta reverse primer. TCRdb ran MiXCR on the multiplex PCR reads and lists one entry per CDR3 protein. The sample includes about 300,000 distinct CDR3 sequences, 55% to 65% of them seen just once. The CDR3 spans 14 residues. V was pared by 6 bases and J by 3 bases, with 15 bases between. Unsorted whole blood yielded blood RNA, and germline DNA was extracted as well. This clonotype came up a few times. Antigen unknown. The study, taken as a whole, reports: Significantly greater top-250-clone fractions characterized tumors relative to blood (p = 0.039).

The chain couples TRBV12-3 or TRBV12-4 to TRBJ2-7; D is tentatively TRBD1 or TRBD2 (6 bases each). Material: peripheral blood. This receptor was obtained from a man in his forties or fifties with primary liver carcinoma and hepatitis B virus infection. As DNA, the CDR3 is TGTGCCAGCAGCCCGGCCGGGGGCGACTACGAGCAGTACTTC. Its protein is CASSPAGGDYEQYF.